Shown below are 23 T cell receptor beta chains from a single sample sequenced in a study of OX40 agonist ivuxolimab in advanced cancers. The table came from immunoSEQ multiplex PCR; TCRdb's copy has only in-frame clones and leaves some out. The sample shows approximately 94,000 clones, 91% of them seen only once. The sequencing here drew on CD4+ or CD8+ T cells sorted from blood, taken in a trial of the OX40 agonist ivuxolimab. Every receptor here comes from an adult with an advanced solid tumor such as melanoma, head and neck, liver or kidney cancer.

This clone was seen only once. The rearrangement joins TRBV19 to TRBJ2-3; 10 bases match TRBD2. The CDR3 covers 17 residues. The germline V gene has CDR1 LNHDA and CDR2 SQIVND (reference sequence). Trimming removed 1 base from V and 8 bases from J; junction bases left unmatched: 12. DNA of the CDR3: TGTGCCAGTAGTATAGTCCTAGCGGGAGCCATCACGGGTACGCAGTATTTT. Its protein is CASSIVLAGAITGTQYF.

This sequence joins TRBV7-9 and TRBJ2-1; perhaps TRBD1 as D (5 bases). V dropped 1 base and J dropped 12 bases, with 10 bases sitting between them. CDR3 length equals 12 residues. Germline CDR1 is SEHNR and CDR2 is FQNEAQ (reference sequence). The CDR3 nucleotides read TGTGCCAGCAGCTTAGTAGGGGCAGGGCAGTTCTTC. This codes for CASSLVGAGQFF.

V gene TRBV13 combines with J gene TRBJ2-3; D is possibly TRBD2 (6 bases). V lost 5 bases to trimming and J lost 3 bases, with 12 bases between them. The V gene's germline CDR1 is PRHDT and CDR2 FYEKMQ (reference sequence). The CDR3 spans 14 residues. The DNA for the CDR3 is TGTGCCAGCAGCCCTACCGGGAGAACAGATACGCAGTATTTT. It yields the protein CASSPTGRTDTQYF.

The chain recombines TRBV6-5 with TRBJ2-7; a weak D match, TRBD2 (7 bases). CDR3 length: 15 amino acids. The germline V gene has CDR1 MNHEY and CDR2 SVGAGI. The V end lost 5 bases, the J end lost 2 bases, and 16 bases lay between the germline ends. In nucleotides, the CDR3 is TGTGCCAGCAGTGTTGCTCGGGGGGCCGCCTACGAGCAGTACTTC. Its translation: CASSVARGAAYEQYF.

The rearrangement uses TRBV2 and TRBJ1-4; the match to TRBD1 covers 7 bases. This CDR3 spans 14 amino acids. The ends lost 6 bases at V and 4 bases at J; junction bases unmatched: 5. Germline CDR1 and CDR2: SNHLY and FYNNEI. For the CDR3, the DNA is TGTGCCAGCAGCGGGGACAGATTTAATGAAAAACTGTTTTTT. Encoded protein: CASSGDRFNEKLFF. Full variable domain (outside the CDR3, taken from reference TRBV2 and TRBJ1-4): EPEVTQTPSHQVTQMGQEVILRCVPISNHLYFYWYRQILGQKVEFLVSFYNNEISEKSEIFDDQFSVERPDGSNFTLKIRSTKLEDSAMYFCASSGDRFNEKLFFGSGTQLSVL.

The chain couples TRBV6-6 to TRBJ2-7; possible D gene TRBD2, 5 bases. Germline lookup yields CDR1 MNHNY and CDR2 SVGAGI (reference sequence). V was clipped by 5 bases and J by 0 bases, with 14 bases between them. This CDR3 is 15 amino acids long. The CDR3 is CASSGGGSSSYEQYF. For the CDR3, the DNA is TGTGCCAGCAGTGGCGGTGGGAGCTCCTCCTACGAGCAGTACTTC.

The genes are TRBV11-2 and TRBJ2-5; 11 nucleotides agree with TRBD2. Germline loops: CDR1 SGHAT, CDR2 FQNNGV. CDR3 size: 16 residues. V lost 6 bases to trimming and J lost 5 bases; unmatched junction nucleotides: 11. In nucleotides, the CDR3 is TGTGCCAGCAGGACGATAGCGGGAGGGCCTCAGGAGACCCAGTACTTC. Amino acid sequence: CASRTIAGGPQETQYF.

This chain connects TRBV2 to TRBJ2-3; D might be TRBD2 (6 bases). The ends were cut back, 8 bases at V and 1 base at J, with 13 bases in the middle. Germline assignment: CDR1 SNHLY and CDR2 FYNNEI. The CDR3 spans 14 residues. The CDR3 DNA reads TGTGCCAGCCAGGGTGCGGGGCGCACAGATACGCAGTATTTT. Residues: CASQGAGRTDTQYF.

This sequence joins TRBV5-1 and TRBJ2-3, with a tentative D call TRBD1 (5 bases). V was trimmed by 5 bases and J by 3 bases, leaving 13 bases between them. Germline assignment: CDR1 SGHRS and CDR2 YFSETQ. This CDR3 is 14 amino acids long. CDR3 in amino acids: CASRVTRTTDTQYF. CDR3 bases: TGCGCCAGCAGAGTAACGCGGACAACAGATACGCAGTATTTT. Variable domain in full (rest from reference TRBV5-1 and TRBJ2-3): KAGVTQTPRYLIKTRGQQVTLSCSPISGHRSVSWYQQTPGQGLQFLFEYFSETQRNKGNFPGRFSGRQFSNSRSEMNVSTLELGDSALYLCASRVTRTTDTQYFGPGTRLTVL.

This clone was counted once. V usage is TRBV10-1 and J usage is TRBJ2-1; TRBD1 or TRBD2 may be the D gene (5 bases each). CDR1 is WNHNN and CDR2 is SYGVQD in the germline V gene (reference sequence). V was cut by 5 bases and J by 2 bases, with 13 bases left in between. This CDR3 region has 15 residues. The DNA of the CDR3 is TGCGCCAGCAGTACCGGGGCCCCCGCCTACAATGAGCAGTTCTTC. Translating gives CASSTGAPAYNEQFF.

The chain has TRBV9 and TRBJ2-2; 9 nucleotides align to TRBD2. This CDR3 contains 18 residues. Germline CDR1 SGDLS, CDR2 YYNGEE. Unmatched junction bases numbered 17, after V lost 4 bases and J lost 7 bases. The CDR3 loop reads CASSPQVGAGGPGGELFF. Written as DNA, the CDR3 is TGTGCCAGCAGCCCCCAGGTTGGGGCGGGAGGGCCTGGCGGGGAGCTGTTTTTT.

J is TRBJ1-1 and V is TRBV7-2; the D is unclear. CDR3 length: 14 amino acids. Germline lookup yields CDR1 SGHTA and CDR2 FQGNSA. The V gene lost 5 bases and the J gene lost 4 bases, with 14 bases spanning the gap. The DNA of the CDR3 is TGTGCCAGCAGCCGCAGCACCCCGAGCACTGAAGCTTTCTTT. This gives the protein CASSRSTPSTEAFF.

The chain is built from TRBV2 and TRBJ1-5; the match to TRBD1 covers 9 bases. This CDR3 has 15 residues. J gave up 1 base and V 6 bases, and 4 bases lay outside the gene matches. Germline lookup yields CDR1 SNHLY and CDR2 FYNNEI. Here the CDR3 DNA reads TGTGCCAGCAGGGGGGACAGGGAGAGCAATCAGCCCCAGCATTTT. Its protein is CASRGDRESNQPQHF.

The chain combines TRBV15 with TRBJ1-2; 8 nucleotides line up with TRBD1. J gave up 1 base and V 2 bases, and 6 bases lay outside the gene matches. The CDR3 has 16 residues. Per germline, CDR1 LNHNV and CDR2 YYDKDF (reference sequence). CDR3 coding DNA: TGTGCCACCAGCAGAACACTGGACAGGGTTAACTATGGCTACACCTTC. It specifies CATSRTLDRVNYGYTF.

This clone has only one observation. This chain joins TRBV7-8 and TRBJ2-4, with 7 bases fitting TRBD2. Per the germline V gene, CDR1 is SGHVS and CDR2 is FQNEAQ. The V and J ends lost 0 bases and 8 bases, in that order; junction bases with no gene match: 7. The CDR3 is 15 residues long. In DNA, the CDR3 is TGTGCCAGCAGCTTAGCGGGAGGGCCCTCGGACATTCAGTACTTC. It specifies CASSLAGGPSDIQYF.

The genes are TRBV6-6 and TRBJ1-5; 10 nucleotides agree with TRBD1. This CDR3 contains 14 residues. Per the germline V gene, CDR1 is MNHNY and CDR2 is SVGAGI (reference sequence). After removal of 6 bases from V and 7 bases from J, the junction contained 6 bases not matched to a gene. The CDR3 region is CASRGTGARQPQHF. In DNA, the CDR3 is TGTGCCAGCAGGGGGACAGGGGCTAGGCAGCCCCAGCATTTT.

This chain connects TRBV7-9 to TRBJ2-1, with 8 nucleotides matching TRBD2. CDR1 and CDR2 from the germline V gene are SEHNR and FQNEAQ (reference sequence). J was trimmed by 2 bases and V by 5 bases; bases with no gene match: 5. This CDR3 contains 15 residues. The DNA of the CDR3 is TGTGCCAGCAGCCCGGGGGGGGGCGCCTACAATGAGCAGTTCTTC. This sequence encodes CASSPGGGAYNEQFF.

The chain is built from TRBV9 and TRBJ1-3; D uncertain. This CDR3 contains 16 residues. The germline gives CDR1 SGDLS, CDR2 YYNGEE. Between the trimmed V and J ends, which lost 0 bases and 0 bases, there was a span of 10 bases. CDR3 amino acids: CASSVEGSVSGNTIYF. The CDR3 coding sequence is TGTGCCAGCAGCGTAGAGGGCTCAGTCTCTGGAAACACCATATATTTT.

The chain is built from TRBV4-3 and TRBJ2-1; unclear D gene. The CDR3 consists of 17 residues. Germline V lookup: CDR1 LGHNA, CDR2 YSLEER. The germline V and J ends were trimmed by 2 bases and 1 base, with 15 bases remaining between them. CDR3 loop: CASSQLLPSISYNEQFF. CDR3 nucleotides: TGCGCCAGCAGCCAATTATTGCCTTCTATATCCTACAATGAGCAGTTCTTC.

Concerning this clone itself: The sample holds other DNA sequences that translate to the same CDR3. The chain carries TRBV11-2 and TRBJ1-1; 7 bases align to TRBD1. V lost 1 base and J lost 1; bases outside the gene matches: 0. The CDR3 extends over 14 amino acids. The V gene's germline CDR1 is SGHAT and CDR2 FQNNGV. CDR3 DNA: TGTGCCAGCAGCTTAGGACAGGGGAACACTGAAGCTTTCTTT. This gives the protein CASSLGQGNTEAFF. Full variable domain (missing parts from reference TRBV11-2 and TRBJ1-1): EAGVAQSPRYKIIEKRQSVAFWCNPISGHATLYWYQQILGQGPKLLIQFQNNGVVDDSQLPKDRFSAERLKGVDSTLKIQPAKLEDSAVYLCASSLGQGNTEAFFGQGTRLTVV.

The V gene is TRBV6-4, the J gene TRBJ2-1, with 10 bases fitting TRBD2. CDR1 MRHNA and CDR2 SNTAGT come from the germline V gene. The CDR3 is made up of 13 amino acids. The junction had 6 bases not matched to a gene; V was cut back by 6 bases and J by 10 bases. The CDR3, as DNA: TGTGCCAGCAGGGGGACTAGCGTGGGCGAGCAGTTCTTC. This codes for CASRGTSVGEQFF.

The V call is TRBV6-1, the J call TRBJ2-3; 7 nucleotides line up with TRBD1. Germline assignment: CDR1 MNHNS and CDR2 SASEGT. Germline trimming cut 10 bases from V and 2 bases from J; bases unmatched to any gene: 9. CDR3 length equals 14 residues. CDR3 coding DNA: TGTGCCACCACTGGACAGGCGTTCACAGATACGCAGTATTTT. Its translation: CATTGQAFTDTQYF.

This clone was counted a few times. The genes are TRBV30 and TRBJ2-7; unclear D gene. The CDR3 extends over 13 amino acids. With 0 bases removed from V and 3 bases from J, the gap between germline ends came to 9 bases. CDR1 and CDR2 from the germline V gene are GTSNPN and SVGIG (reference sequence). CDR3 protein: CAWSVSLYYEQYF. The CDR3 coding sequence is TGTGCCTGGAGTGTCTCTTTGTACTACGAGCAGTACTTC. Using reference TRBV30 and TRBJ2-7 for the parts outside the CDR3, the full variable domain is SQTIHQWPATLVQPVGSPLSLECTVEGTSNPNLYWYRQAAGRGLQLLFYSVGIGQISSEVPQNLSASRPQDRQFILSSKKLLLSDSGFYLCAWSVSLYYEQYFGPGTRLTVT.